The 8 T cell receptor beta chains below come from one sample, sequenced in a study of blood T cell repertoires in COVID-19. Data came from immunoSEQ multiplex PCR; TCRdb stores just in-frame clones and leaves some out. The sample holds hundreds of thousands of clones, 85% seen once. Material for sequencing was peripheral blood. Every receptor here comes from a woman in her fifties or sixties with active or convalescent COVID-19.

In DNA, the CDR3 is TGTGCCAGCAGTTTAAGGGGTGGAGAGACCCAGTACTTC. Translating it yields CASSLRGGETQYF. The chain is built from TRBV27 and TRBJ2-5, with TRBD1 as a possible D gene (5 bases). The CDR3 runs to 13 residues. The ends were cut back, 2 bases at V and 4 bases at J, with 8 bases in the middle. Germline CDR1 and CDR2: MNHEY and SMNVEV (reference sequence).

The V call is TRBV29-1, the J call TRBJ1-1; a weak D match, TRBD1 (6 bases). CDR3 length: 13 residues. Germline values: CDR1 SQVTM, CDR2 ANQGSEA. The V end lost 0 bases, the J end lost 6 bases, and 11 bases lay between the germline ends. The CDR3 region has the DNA TGCAGCGTTGAAGATCAGGGGTTCTCTGAAGCTTTCTTT. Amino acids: CSVEDQGFSEAFF.

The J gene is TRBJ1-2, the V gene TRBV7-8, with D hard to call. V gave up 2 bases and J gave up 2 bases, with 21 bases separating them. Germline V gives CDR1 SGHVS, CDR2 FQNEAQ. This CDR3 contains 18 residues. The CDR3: CASSLLVASTPSNYGYTF. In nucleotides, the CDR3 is TGTGCCAGCAGCTTACTTGTGGCTTCGACACCAAGCAACTATGGCTACACCTTC.

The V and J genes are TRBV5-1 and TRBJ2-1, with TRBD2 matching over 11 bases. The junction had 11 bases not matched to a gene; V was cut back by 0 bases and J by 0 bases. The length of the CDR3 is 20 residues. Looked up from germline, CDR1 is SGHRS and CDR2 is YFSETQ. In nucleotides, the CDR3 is TGCGCCAGCAGCTTGGCGTTTGCTAGCGGGAGGAGAAGCTCCTACAATGAGCAGTTCTTC. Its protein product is CASSLAFASGRRSSYNEQFF.

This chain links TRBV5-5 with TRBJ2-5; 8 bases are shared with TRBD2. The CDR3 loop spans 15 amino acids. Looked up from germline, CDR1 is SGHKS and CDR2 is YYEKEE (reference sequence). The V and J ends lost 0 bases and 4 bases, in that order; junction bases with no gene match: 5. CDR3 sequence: CASSLGVAGRETQYF. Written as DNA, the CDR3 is TGTGCCAGCAGCTTGGGGGTAGCGGGAAGAGAGACCCAGTACTTC. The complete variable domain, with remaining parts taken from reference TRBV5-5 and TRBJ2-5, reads DAGVTQSPTHLIKTRGQQVTLRCSPISGHKSVSWYQQVLGQGPQFIFQYYEKEERGRGNFPDRFSARQFPNYSSELNVNALLLGDSALYLCASSLGVAGRETQYFGPGTRLLVL.

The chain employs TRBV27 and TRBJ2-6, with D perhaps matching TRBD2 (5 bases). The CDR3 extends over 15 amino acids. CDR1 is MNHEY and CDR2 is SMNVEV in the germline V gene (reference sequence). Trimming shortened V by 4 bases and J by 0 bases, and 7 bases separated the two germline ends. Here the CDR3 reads CASSSGISGANVLTF. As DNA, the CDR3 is TGTGCCAGCAGTTCCGGGATCTCTGGGGCCAACGTCCTGACTTTC.

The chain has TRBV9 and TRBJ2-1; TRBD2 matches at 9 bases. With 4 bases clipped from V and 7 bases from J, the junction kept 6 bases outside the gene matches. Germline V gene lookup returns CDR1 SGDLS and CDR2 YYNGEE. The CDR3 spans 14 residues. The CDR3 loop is CASSPSGIGNEQFF. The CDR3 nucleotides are TGTGCCAGCAGCCCTAGCGGGATTGGGAATGAGCAGTTCTTC.

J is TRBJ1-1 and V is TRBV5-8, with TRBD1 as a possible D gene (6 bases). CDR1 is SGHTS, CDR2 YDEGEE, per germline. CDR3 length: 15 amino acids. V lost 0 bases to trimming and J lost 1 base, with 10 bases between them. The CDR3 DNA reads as TGTGCCAGCAGCTTGGAAGGGACATCGAACACTGAAGCTTTCTTT. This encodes CASSLEGTSNTEAFF.